These T cell receptor beta chains were read from a single sample in a study of blood T cell repertoires in COVID-19. Here immunoSEQ multiplex PCR was the method, and the copy in TCRdb shows in-frame clones only, minus some. The sample comprises fewer than 350,000 clones, around 85% of which are singletons, and around 2.3% rests with the top ten. Sequencing input: PBMCs or T cells enriched from blood (not recorded which). The receptors shown here come from a woman aged 45-65 years who had recovered from COVID-19. Both conserved end residues are part of each CDR3. A D gene is named only where the DNA matches it firmly. For some rows the clone size is stated as once, few or many, or as a class when expanded; others skip it.

size	D	V	J	CDR3	DNA
-	TRBD2	TRBV7-9	TRBJ2-1	CASSAPPGLAGTSYNEQFF	TGTGCCAGCAGCGCCCCGCCGGGACTAGCGGGTACTTCCTACAATGAGCAGTTCTTC
-	-	TRBV15	TRBJ1-1	CATSRDRATEAFF	TGTGCCACCAGCAGAGACCGAGCCACTGAAGCTTTCTTT
-	-	TRBV6-5	TRBJ1-1	CASSRAASMNTEAFF	TGTGCCAGCAGTCGTGCGGCAAGCATGAACACTGAAGCTTTCTTT
-	-	TRBV7-2	TRBJ2-5	CASSFQGAGETQYF	TGTGCCAGCAGCTTCCAGGGCGCCGGAGAGACCCAGTACTTC
-	-	TRBV7-8	TRBJ1-2	CASSLRAGKYAYGYTF	TGTGCCAGCAGCTTAAGGGCAGGGAAATACGCCTATGGCTACACCTTC
-	TRBD1	TRBV2	TRBJ1-6	CARGQGISNSPLHF	TGTGCCAGGGGACAGGGGATTAGTAATTCACCCCTCCACTTT
few	TRBD2	TRBV2	TRBJ2-5	CASSEAQGRSGAKETQYF	TGTGCCAGCAGTGAGGCCCAGGGGCGTAGCGGGGCGAAAGAGACCCAGTACTTC
-	TRBD1	TRBV18	TRBJ1-1	CASSGDRGLGYGEAFF	TGTGCCAGCTCGGGGGACAGGGGGCTCGGTTATGGTGAAGCTTTCTTT
-	TRBD1	TRBV5-1	TRBJ2-5	CASTRGQLDTQETQYF	TGCGCCAGCACCAGGGGGCAACTAGACACCCAAGAGACCCAGTACTTC
-	-	TRBV5-6	TRBJ1-2	CASSLVGQGIYGYTF	TGTGCCAGCAGCTTGGTTGGGCAGGGGATCTATGGCTACACCTTC
-	-	TRBV4-3	TRBJ2-7	CASSPSLFYEQYF	TGCGCCAGCAGCCCGAGCCTATTCTACGAGCAGTACTTC
-	-	TRBV5-8	TRBJ1-2	CASSFGPPLNYGYTF	TGTGCCAGCAGCTTTGGGCCCCCCCTGAACTATGGCTACACCTTC
few	-	TRBV15	TRBJ2-5	CATSRDEVRKETQYF	TGTGCCACCAGCAGAGACGAGGTGCGAAAAGAGACCCAGTACTTC
-	-	TRBV18	TRBJ2-1	CASSPRGEGPNEQFF	TGTGCCAGCTCACCAAGGGGGGAGGGCCCCAATGAGCAGTTCTTC
-	-	TRBV19	TRBJ1-4	CASRGLGEKLFF	TGTGCCAGCAGGGGACTAGGTGAAAAACTGTTTTTT
-	-	TRBV18	TRBJ1-5	CASSPRQDNQPQHF	TGTGCCAGCTCACCACGCCAGGACAATCAGCCCCAGCATTTT
-	TRBD1	TRBV20-1	TRBJ2-7	CSASEDRGSYEQYF	TGCAGTGCTAGTGAGGACAGGGGTTCCTACGAGCAGTACTTC
-	-	TRBV2	TRBJ1-3	CASRQGSSGNTIYF	TGTGCCAGCAGGCAGGGGAGCTCTGGAAACACCATATATTTT
-	-	TRBV6-5	TRBJ1-1	CASSYSWRATVGAFF	TGTGCCAGCAGTTACTCGTGGAGGGCCACTGTCGGAGCTTTCTTT
-	TRBD1	TRBV18	TRBJ2-2	CASSPGTGLNTGELFF	TGTGCCAGCTCACCAGGGACAGGATTGAACACCGGGGAGCTGTTTTTT
-	TRBD1	TRBV19	TRBJ2-3	CASGTGHTDTQYF	TGTGCCAGTGGGACAGGACACACAGATACGCAGTATTTT
-	-	TRBV30	TRBJ1-1	CAWSAGEWEAFF	TGTGCCTGGAGTGCCGGGGAGTGGGAAGCTTTCTTT
-	TRBD1	TRBV28	TRBJ1-5	CASSATRQGTMGNQPQHF	TGTGCCAGCAGTGCGACCCGACAGGGAACCATGGGCAATCAGCCCCAGCATTTT
-	TRBD1	TRBV18	TRBJ1-6	CASSLRQGNSPLHF	TGTGCCAGCTCACTTCGACAGGGTAATTCACCCCTCCACTTT
-	-	TRBV12-3/TRBV12-4	TRBJ2-1	CASSIGQINEQFF	TGTGCCAGCAGTATTGGACAGATCAATGAGCAGTTCTTC
-	TRBD2	TRBV3-1/TRBV3-2	TRBJ2-5	CASSQGGLAFRETQYF	TGTGCCAGCAGCCAAGGTGGACTAGCCTTTCGGGAGACCCAGTACTTC
-	TRBD1	TRBV7-2	TRBJ2-7	CASSQGIGGPGEQYF	TGTGCCAGCAGCCAGGGTATAGGGGGCCCGGGGGAGCAGTACTTC
-	-	TRBV30	TRBJ1-1	CAWSVQENTEAFF	TGTGCCTGGAGTGTACAGGAGAACACTGAAGCTTTCTTT
few	-	TRBV5-1	TRBJ2-5	CASRPGTGRETQYF	TGCGCCAGCAGGCCCGGGACTGGGCGGGAGACCCAGTACTTC
once	-	TRBV5-6	TRBJ1-6	CASSLGQKNSPLHF	TGTGCCAGCAGCTTGGGACAGAAAAATTCACCCCTCCACTTT
-	-	TRBV5-1	TRBJ2-7	CASSFRGGLSSYEQYF	TGCGCCAGCAGCTTCAGAGGAGGCCTGAGCTCCTACGAGCAGTACTTC
-	-	TRBV3-1/TRBV3-2	TRBJ1-3	CASRQRSSGNTIYF	TGTGCCAGCAGGCAGAGGTCCTCTGGAAACACCATATATTTT
-	TRBD1	TRBV19	TRBJ1-2	CASSAGTGGNSGYTF	TGTGCCAGTAGCGCCGGGACAGGGGGCAACAGTGGCTACACCTTC
-	-	TRBV19	TRBJ1-6	CASSRGGSSYNSPLHF	TGTGCCAGTAGTCGCGGAGGGAGCTCCTATAATTCACCCCTCCACTTT
medium-sized	TRBD2	TRBV6-1	TRBJ2-7	CASSEFGGSTDEQYF	TGTGCCAGCAGTGAGTTTGGCGGGAGCACCGACGAGCAGTACTTC
-	-	TRBV7-9	TRBJ2-7	CASSLDRGGYEQYF	TGTGCCAGCAGCTTAGACAGGGGGGGCTACGAGCAGTACTTC
-	-	TRBV12-3/TRBV12-4	TRBJ1-1	CASSLASVEAFF	TGTGCCAGCAGCCTCGCATCAGTAGAAGCTTTCTTT
-	-	TRBV9	TRBJ2-1	CASSVEQSRNEQFF	TGTGCCAGCAGCGTAGAGCAATCGAGAAATGAGCAGTTCTTC
few	TRBD1	TRBV6-4	TRBJ1-5	CASSSTGISNQPQHF	TGTGCCAGCAGTTCGACAGGGATTAGCAATCAGCCCCAGCATTTT
-	-	TRBV7-3	TRBJ2-5	CASSLRGGETQYF	TGTGCCAGCAGCCTTCGGGGTGGGGAGACCCAGTACTTC
-	-	TRBV7-8	TRBJ2-5	CASSADGGTQETQYF	TGTGCCAGCAGCGCCGACGGGGGAACTCAAGAGACCCAGTACTTC
-	TRBD2	TRBV6-1	TRBJ2-7	CASSEGGRRGYF	TGTGCCAGCAGTGAAGGCGGGAGGAGGGGGTACTTC
once	TRBD2	TRBV3-1/TRBV3-2	TRBJ2-1	CASSPRLRLAGYNEQFF	TGTGCCAGCAGCCCAAGGCTCCGACTAGCGGGCTACAATGAGCAGTTCTTC
-	-	TRBV28	TRBJ1-5	CASSTAGQSQHF	TGTGCCAGCAGTACCGCAGGACAATCCCAGCATTTT
few	TRBD1	TRBV11-2	TRBJ1-6	CASRYTGANSPLHF	TGTGCCAGCAGGTATACAGGGGCAAATTCACCCCTCCACTTT
-	-	TRBV3-1/TRBV3-2	TRBJ1-4	CASSRVNEKLFF	TGTGCCAGCAGCCGAGTTAATGAAAAACTGTTTTTT
-	TRBD2	TRBV3-1/TRBV3-2	TRBJ2-3	CASSLGLRAGSTDTQYF	TGTGCCAGCAGCCTCGGACTGCGAGCGGGGAGCACAGATACGCAGTATTTT
-	-	TRBV7-8	TRBJ2-1	CASSLDSSYNEQFF	TGTGCCAGCAGCTTAGATTCCAGCTACAATGAGCAGTTCTTC
-	-	TRBV7-8	TRBJ2-4	CASSPDRFEVKNIQYF	TGTGCCAGCAGCCCAGACAGGTTTGAAGTCAAAAACATTCAGTACTTC
-	-	TRBV5-8	TRBJ1-6	CASSFSGDRDSPLHF	TGTGCCAGCAGCTTTAGCGGCGATCGGGATTCACCCCTCCACTTT
-	TRBD1	TRBV6-6	TRBJ2-5	CASRWTGGQETQYF	TGTGCCAGCAGGTGGACAGGCGGTCAAGAGACCCAGTACTTC
-	-	TRBV7-3	TRBJ2-7	CASSSGTSEQYF	TGTGCCAGCAGCTCAGGGACAAGCGAGCAGTACTTC
-	-	TRBV29-1	TRBJ1-1	CSIKGHAGANTEAFF	TGCAGCATTAAAGGACACGCGGGGGCGAACACTGAAGCTTTCTTT
-	TRBD1	TRBV27	TRBJ1-1	CASTRGQGNTEAFF	TGTGCCAGCACAAGGGGGCAAGGGAACACTGAAGCTTTCTTT
-	TRBD1	TRBV7-9	TRBJ1-1	CASSFQQGVGTEAFF	TGTGCCAGCAGCTTCCAACAGGGGGTGGGTACTGAAGCTTTCTTT
-	-	TRBV19	TRBJ2-2	CASRARGSLAGELFF	TGTGCCAGTAGGGCACGGGGGAGTCTCGCCGGGGAGCTGTTTTTT
-	TRBD1	TRBV5-1	TRBJ2-1	CASSRRAGTGRHNEQFF	TGCGCCAGCAGTCGCCGGGCAGGGACAGGGAGACACAATGAGCAGTTCTTC
once	TRBD1	TRBV3-1/TRBV3-2	TRBJ2-7	CASSHHPPGTGTYEQYF	TGTGCCAGCAGCCATCACCCCCCCGGGACAGGGACCTACGAGCAGTACTTC
-	-	TRBV7-8	TRBJ2-3	CASSLGQVHTDTQYF	TGTGCCAGCAGCTTAGGTCAGGTCCACACAGATACGCAGTATTTT
-	-	TRBV2	TRBJ2-7	CASRIWGNYEQYF	TGTGCCAGCAGAATTTGGGGCAACTACGAGCAGTACTTC